This TCR beta chain was sequenced for a study of response to subunit inactivated influenza vaccine. The study's findings and limits: T cells newly recruited by each seasonal influenza vaccination are few, the authors suggested.

TCRdb re-called the RT-PCR reads through MiXCR, storing one row per CDR3 protein. The sample has around 580,000 distinct CDR3 sequences, about 15% seen once. Notes on this clonotype: Its antigen is not known.

The sample consisted of PBMCs from blood, taken roughly 13 days after vaccination. The receptor's source is a man aged 50 to 59 who received an inactivated influenza vaccine.

The CDR3 protein is CSAFKGQADGKNIQYF. CDR3 coding DNA: TGCAGTGCCTTTAAGGGACAGGCGGACGGCAAAAACATTCAGTACTTC. This chain connects TRBV20-1 to TRBJ2-4; 8 bases fit TRBD1. Germline CDR1 is DFQATT and CDR2 is SNEGSKA (reference sequence). This CDR3 is 16 amino acids long. The V segment lost 6 bases and the J segment 3 bases; nucleotides outside the gene matches: 13.